A selection of T cell receptor beta chains follows, all from one sample in a study of control samples from healthy donors and cancer patients. Profiling relied on immunoSEQ multiplex PCR, and the TCRdb table lists in-frame clones only, not all of them. Among some 200,000 clones, 91% were seen once, and the ten largest hold 1.5%. The source material was blood. The source is a woman younger than 45 in good health. Both conserved end residues are part of each CDR3. A D gene is named only where the DNA matches it firmly. Clone size is given for some rows only: seen once, a few or many times, or a class if the clone is expanded.

j_gene,abundance,v_gene,d_gene,len,CDR3nt,CDR3aa
TRBJ1-1,.,TRBV5-1,.,16,TGCGCCAGCAGCTTGGCCCAGGGGCTCCAGAACACTGAAGCTTTCTTT,CASSLAQGLQNTEAFF
TRBJ2-7,.,TRBV6-6,.,13,TGTGCCAGCAGTTACTCTAGAGTCCCCGAGCAGTACTTC,CASSYSRVPEQYF
TRBJ1-3,.,TRBV5-4,.,13,TGTGCCAGCAGCGGGACATCTGGAAACACCATATATTTT,CASSGTSGNTIYF
TRBJ1-2,.,TRBV5-4,.,13,TGTGCCAGCAGCCCAGAGACAGTCTATGGCTACACCTTC,CASSPETVYGYTF
TRBJ1-1,.,TRBV5-6,.,14,TGTGCCAGCAGCTTCTTACGGGAGAACACTGAAGCTTTCTTT,CASSFLRENTEAFF
TRBJ2-7,.,TRBV9,TRBD1,15,TGTGCCAGCAGCGTAGAAGGGACAGGGAGGGACGAGCAGTACTTC,CASSVEGTGRDEQYF
TRBJ1-5,.,TRBV11-3,.,16,TGTGCCAGCAGCTTAGTTAGGAGGGTGGAGAATCAGCCCCAGCATTTT,CASSLVRRVENQPQHF
TRBJ1-2,.,TRBV18,.,14,TGTGCCAGCTCACCACCCGGGACCGGCTATGGCTACACCTTC,CASSPPGTGYGYTF
TRBJ1-3,.,TRBV5-1,.,13,TGCGCCAGCAGCTTGGGTACTGGAAACACCATATATTTT,CASSLGTGNTIYF
TRBJ2-4,.,TRBV5-5,.,14,TGTGCCAGCAGCTTTGGTGGCGGTGGGAACATTCAGTACTTC,CASSFGGGGNIQYF
TRBJ2-2,once,TRBV7-3,.,12,TGTGCCAGCAGCTTAGGGACCGGGGAGCTGTTTTTT,CASSLGTGELFF
TRBJ2-7,once,TRBV28,TRBD2,14,TGTGCCAGCAGTAAGGGACTAGGCCTCTACGAGCAGTACTTC,CASSKGLGLYEQYF
TRBJ1-2,.,TRBV29-1,TRBD1,12,TGCAGCGTTGCGCAGGGGGCAGGTGGCTACACCTTC,CSVAQGAGGYTF
TRBJ1-4,.,TRBV7-9,.,15,TGTGCCAGCAGCATTCCGACGGCAACTAATGAAAAACTGTTTTTT,CASSIPTATNEKLFF
TRBJ2-3,.,TRBV6-5,TRBD2,14,TGTGCCAGCAGCCACTCTAGCGGGGGAGATACGCAGTATTTT,CASSHSSGGDTQYF
TRBJ1-1,.,TRBV30,.,12,TGTGCCTGGAGTCGGGGGGACACTGAAGCTTTCTTT,CAWSRGDTEAFF
TRBJ1-2,.,TRBV3-1/TRBV3-2,TRBD1,13,TGTGCCAGCAGCCAAGCCGAGGGGGCTGGCTACACCTTC,CASSQAEGAGYTF
TRBJ2-7,.,TRBV28,.,11,TGTGCCAGCAGTCAAAACAGGGAGCAGTACTTC,CASSQNREQYF
TRBJ1-5,.,TRBV7-8,.,13,TGTGCCAGCAGCTTACCCGGGAGTCAGCCCCAGCATTTT,CASSLPGSQPQHF
TRBJ1-6,.,TRBV6-6,TRBD1,13,TGTGCCAGCAACGGACAGGGGAATTCACCCCTCCACTTT,CASNGQGNSPLHF
TRBJ1-2,.,TRBV6-5,.,13,TGTGCCAGCAGACTACAGGGTAACTATGGCTACACCTTC,CASRLQGNYGYTF
TRBJ1-2,.,TRBV13,.,14,TGTGCCAGCAGCTTAGGGGACATGAACTATGGCTACACCTTC,CASSLGDMNYGYTF
TRBJ2-7,.,TRBV3-1/TRBV3-2,TRBD2,15,TGTGCCAGCAGCCAAGAGGGACTAGGGGCCTACGAGCAGTACTTC,CASSQEGLGAYEQYF
TRBJ1-2,.,TRBV7-9,.,13,TGTGCCAGCAGCTTAGAGTTTCAGGGGAGCTACACCTTC,CASSLEFQGSYTF